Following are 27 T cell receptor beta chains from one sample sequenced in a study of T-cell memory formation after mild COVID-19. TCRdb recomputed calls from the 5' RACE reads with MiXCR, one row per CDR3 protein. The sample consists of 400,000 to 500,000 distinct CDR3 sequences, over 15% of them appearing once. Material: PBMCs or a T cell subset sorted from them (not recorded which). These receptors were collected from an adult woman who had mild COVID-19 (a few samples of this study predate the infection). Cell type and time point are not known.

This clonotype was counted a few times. Here the CDR3 reads CASSQGGGLHF. Here the CDR3 DNA reads TGTGCCAGCAGCCAAGGAGGAGGTCTCCACTTT. The V call is TRBV3-1, the J call TRBJ1-6; no clear D. Trimming shortened V by 1 base and J by 16 bases, and 8 bases separated the two germline ends. CDR3 size: 11 residues. CDR1 and CDR2 from the germline V gene are LGHDT and YNNKEL (reference sequence).

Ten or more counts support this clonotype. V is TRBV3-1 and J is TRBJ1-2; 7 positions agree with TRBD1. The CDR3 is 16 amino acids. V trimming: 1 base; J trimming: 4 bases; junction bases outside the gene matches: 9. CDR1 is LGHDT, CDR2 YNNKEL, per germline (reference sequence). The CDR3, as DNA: TGTGCCAGCAGCCAAGGGGTGGACAGGCTACTCTATGGCTACACCTTC. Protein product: CASSQGVDRLLYGYTF.

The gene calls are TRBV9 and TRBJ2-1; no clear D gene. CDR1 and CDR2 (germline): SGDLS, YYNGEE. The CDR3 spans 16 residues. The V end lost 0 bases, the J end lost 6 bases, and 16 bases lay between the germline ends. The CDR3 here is CASSVGGRPLGNEQFF. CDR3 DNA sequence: TGTGCCAGCAGCGTAGGCGGCCGACCTCTCGGCAATGAGCAGTTCTTC.

CDR3 DNA: TGTGCCAGCAGACGACAGGGGCCCGGGGAGCTGTTTTTT. It codes for CASRRQGPGELFF. This chain uses TRBV2 with TRBJ2-2, with 8 positions matching TRBD1. The CDR3 consists of 13 residues. Germline CDR1 and CDR2: SNHLY and FYNNEI. V lost 6 bases, J lost 6 bases, and 3 bases stayed unmatched.

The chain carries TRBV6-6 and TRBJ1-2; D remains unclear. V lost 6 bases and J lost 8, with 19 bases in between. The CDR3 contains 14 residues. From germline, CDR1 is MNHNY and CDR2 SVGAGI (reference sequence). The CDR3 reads CASRVTLIGYGYTF. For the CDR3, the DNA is TGTGCCAGCAGAGTTACCCTTATAGGCTACGGCTACACCTTC.

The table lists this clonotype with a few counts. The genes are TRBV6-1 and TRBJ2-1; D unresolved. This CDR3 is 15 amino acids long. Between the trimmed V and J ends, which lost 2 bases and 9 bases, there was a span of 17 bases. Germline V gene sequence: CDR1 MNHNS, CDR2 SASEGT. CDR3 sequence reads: CASSEYVESYVEQFF. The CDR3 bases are TGTGCCAGCAGTGAATATGTAGAGAGCTACGTTGAGCAGTTCTTC.

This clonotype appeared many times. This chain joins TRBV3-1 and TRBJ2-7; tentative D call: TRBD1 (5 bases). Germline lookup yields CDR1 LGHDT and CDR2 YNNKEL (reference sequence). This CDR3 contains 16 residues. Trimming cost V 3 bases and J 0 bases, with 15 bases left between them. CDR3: CASSQNTQGNSYEQYF. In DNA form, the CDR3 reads TGTGCCAGCAGCCAGAACACCCAGGGAAACTCCTACGAGCAGTACTTC.

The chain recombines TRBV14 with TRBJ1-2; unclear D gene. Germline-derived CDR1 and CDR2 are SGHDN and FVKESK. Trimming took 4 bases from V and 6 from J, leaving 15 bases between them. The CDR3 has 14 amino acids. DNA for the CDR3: TGTGCCAGCAGCCCCGGACGAGAAGTTAATGGCTACACCTTC. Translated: CASSPGREVNGYTF.

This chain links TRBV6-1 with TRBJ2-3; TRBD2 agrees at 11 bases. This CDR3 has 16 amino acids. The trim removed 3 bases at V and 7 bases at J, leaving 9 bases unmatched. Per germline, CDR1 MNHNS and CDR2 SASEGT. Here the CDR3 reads CASSEGGSGGVNTQYF. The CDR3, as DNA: TGTGCCAGCAGTGAGGGAGGTAGCGGGGGGGTGAATACGCAGTATTTT.

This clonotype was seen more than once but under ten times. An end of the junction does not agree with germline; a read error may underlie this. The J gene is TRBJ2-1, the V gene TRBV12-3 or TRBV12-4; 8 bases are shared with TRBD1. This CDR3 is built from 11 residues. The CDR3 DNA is TGTGCCAGCAGTCTGACAGGGGCCCCGGTCTTC. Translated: CASSLTGAPVF.

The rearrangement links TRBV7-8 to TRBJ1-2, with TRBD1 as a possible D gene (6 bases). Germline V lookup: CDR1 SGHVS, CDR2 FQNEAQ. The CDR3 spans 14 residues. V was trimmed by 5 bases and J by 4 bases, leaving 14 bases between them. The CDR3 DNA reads TGTGCCAGCAGCCCAGAGGGGGGGAGCTATGGCTACACCTTC. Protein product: CASSPEGGSYGYTF.

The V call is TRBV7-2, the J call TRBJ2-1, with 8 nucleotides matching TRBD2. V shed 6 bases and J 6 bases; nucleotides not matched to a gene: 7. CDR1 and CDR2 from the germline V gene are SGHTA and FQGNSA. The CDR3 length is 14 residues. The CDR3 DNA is TGTGCCAGCAGGACTACGGGAGGGAGCAATGAGCAGTTCTTC. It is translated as CASRTTGGSNEQFF. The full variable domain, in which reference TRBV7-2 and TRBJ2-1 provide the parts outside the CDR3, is GAGVSQSPSNKVTEKGKDVELRCDPISGHTALYWYRQSLGQGLEFLIYFQGNSAPDKSGLPSDRFSAERTGGSVSTLTIQRTQQEDSAVYLCASRTTGGSNEQFFGPGTRLTVL.

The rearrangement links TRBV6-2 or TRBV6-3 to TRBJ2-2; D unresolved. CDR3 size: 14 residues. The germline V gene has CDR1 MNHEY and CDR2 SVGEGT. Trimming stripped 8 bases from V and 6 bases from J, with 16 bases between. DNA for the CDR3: TGTGCCAGCCGAGACCCTCATGGGGCCGGGGAGCTGTTTTTT. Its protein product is CASRDPHGAGELFF.

In nucleotides, the CDR3 is TGTGCCAGCAGCTTAGAGGGGCAGATGAGTGAACTGTTTTTT. Residues: CASSLEGQMSELFF. The chain links TRBV7-9 to TRBJ1-4; D might be TRBD1 (5 bases). Germline V gene data show CDR1 as SEHNR and CDR2 as FQNEAQ (reference sequence). Trimming took off 1 base at V and 12 bases at J, with 15 bases between the two ends. This CDR3 comprises 14 residues.

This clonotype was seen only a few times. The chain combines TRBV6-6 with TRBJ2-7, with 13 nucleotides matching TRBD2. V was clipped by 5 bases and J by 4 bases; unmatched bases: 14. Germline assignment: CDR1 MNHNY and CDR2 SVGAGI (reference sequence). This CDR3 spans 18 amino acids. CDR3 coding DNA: TGTGCCAGCAGTGCCGGGACAGCCGGGACTAGCGGGAAGTACGAGCAGTACTTC. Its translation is CASSAGTAGTSGKYEQYF.

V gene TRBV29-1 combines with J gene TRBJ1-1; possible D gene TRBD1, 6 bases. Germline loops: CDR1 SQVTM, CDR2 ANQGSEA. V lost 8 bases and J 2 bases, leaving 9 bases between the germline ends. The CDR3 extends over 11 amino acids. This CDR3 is CSSGTNTEAFF. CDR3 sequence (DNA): TGCAGCAGCGGGACAAACACTGAAGCTTTCTTT.

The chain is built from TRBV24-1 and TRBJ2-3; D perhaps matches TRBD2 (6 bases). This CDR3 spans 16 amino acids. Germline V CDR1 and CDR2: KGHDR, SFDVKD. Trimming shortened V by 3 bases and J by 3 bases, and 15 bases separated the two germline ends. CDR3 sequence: CATSDIGSKMTDTQYF. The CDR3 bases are TGTGCCACCAGTGATATCGGGAGCAAGATGACAGATACGCAGTATTTT.

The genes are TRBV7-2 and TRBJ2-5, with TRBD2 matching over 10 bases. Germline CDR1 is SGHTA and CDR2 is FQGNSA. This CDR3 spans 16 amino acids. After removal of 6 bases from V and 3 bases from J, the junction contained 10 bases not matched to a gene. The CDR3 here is CASSPRGTSGKETQYF. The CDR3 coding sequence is TGTGCCAGCAGTCCTCGGGGTACTAGCGGGAAAGAGACCCAGTACTTC.

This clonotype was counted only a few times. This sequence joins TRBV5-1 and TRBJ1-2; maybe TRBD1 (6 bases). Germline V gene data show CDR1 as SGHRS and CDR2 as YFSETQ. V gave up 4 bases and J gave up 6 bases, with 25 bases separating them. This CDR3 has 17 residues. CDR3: CASSPQGGITGNDGYTF. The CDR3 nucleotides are TGCGCCAGCAGCCCCCAAGGCGGAATCACAGGGAACGATGGCTACACCTTC.

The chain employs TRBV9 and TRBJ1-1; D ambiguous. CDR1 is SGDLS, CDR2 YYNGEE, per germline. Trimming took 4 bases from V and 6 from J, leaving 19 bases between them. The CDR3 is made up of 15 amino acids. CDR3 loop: CASSRWRYVDSEAFF. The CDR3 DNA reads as TGTGCCAGCAGCAGATGGAGGTATGTGGACTCTGAAGCTTTCTTT. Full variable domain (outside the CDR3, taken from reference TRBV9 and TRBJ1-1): DSGVTQTPKHLITATGQRVTLRCSPRSGDLSVYWYQQSLDQGLQFLIQYYNGEERAKGNILERFSAQQFPDLHSELNLSSLELGDSALYFCASSRWRYVDSEAFFGQGTRLTVV.

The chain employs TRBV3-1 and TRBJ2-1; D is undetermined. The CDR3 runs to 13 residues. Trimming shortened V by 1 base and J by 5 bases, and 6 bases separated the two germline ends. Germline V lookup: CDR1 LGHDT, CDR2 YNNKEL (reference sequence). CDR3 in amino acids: CASSQGAHNEQFF. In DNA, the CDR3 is TGTGCCAGCAGCCAAGGGGCTCACAATGAGCAGTTCTTC.

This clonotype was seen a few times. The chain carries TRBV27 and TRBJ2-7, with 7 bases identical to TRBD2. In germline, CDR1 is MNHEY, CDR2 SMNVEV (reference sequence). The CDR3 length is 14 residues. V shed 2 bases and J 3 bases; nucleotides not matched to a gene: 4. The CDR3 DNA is TGTGCCAGCAGTTTAAAGCCTAGCGGCTACGAGCAGTACTTC. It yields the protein CASSLKPSGYEQYF.

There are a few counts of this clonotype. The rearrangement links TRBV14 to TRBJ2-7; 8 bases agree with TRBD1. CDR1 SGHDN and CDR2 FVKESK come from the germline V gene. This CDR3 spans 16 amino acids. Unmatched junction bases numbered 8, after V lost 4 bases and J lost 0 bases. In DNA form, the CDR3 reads TGTGCCAGCAGCCTTACCCGGCAGGGGGCCTCCTACGAGCAGTACTTC. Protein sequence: CASSLTRQGASYEQYF.

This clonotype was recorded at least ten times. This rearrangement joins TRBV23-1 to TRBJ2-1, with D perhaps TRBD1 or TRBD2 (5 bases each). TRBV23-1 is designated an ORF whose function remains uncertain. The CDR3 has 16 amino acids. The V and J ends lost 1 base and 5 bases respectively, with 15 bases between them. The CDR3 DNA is TGCGCCAGCAGTCAATACGGGACCGAAATGGACAATGAGCAGTTCTTC. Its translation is CASSQYGTEMDNEQFF.

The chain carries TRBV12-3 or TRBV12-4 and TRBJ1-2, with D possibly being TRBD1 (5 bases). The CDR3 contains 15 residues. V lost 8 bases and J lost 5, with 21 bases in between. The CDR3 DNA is TGTGCCAGCCATAGAGGGTGGGGGATGCGGTATGGCTACACCTTC. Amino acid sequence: CASHRGWGMRYGYTF.

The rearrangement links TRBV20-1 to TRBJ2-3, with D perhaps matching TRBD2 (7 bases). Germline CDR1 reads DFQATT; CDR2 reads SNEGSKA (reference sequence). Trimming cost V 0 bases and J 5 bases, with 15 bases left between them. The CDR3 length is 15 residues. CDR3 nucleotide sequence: TGCAGTGCTAGAGATCTGGAGGGGGGGCGAGATACGCAGTATTTT. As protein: CSARDLEGGRDTQYF.

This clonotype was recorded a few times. The CDR3 bases are TGTGCCAGCAGTCTAGACAGGCAACAGCCCCAGCATTTT. Protein: CASSLDRQQPQHF. The chain carries TRBV6-5 and TRBJ1-5, with D perhaps matching TRBD1 (6 bases). CDR1 is MNHEY and CDR2 is SVGAGI in the germline V gene. V was clipped by 5 bases and J by 7 bases, with 12 bases between them. This CDR3 has 13 amino acids.